These 32 T cell receptor beta chains were all obtained from the same sample, sequenced in a study of identical twins. TCRdb reprocessed the 5' RACE reads with MiXCR, giving one entry per CDR3 protein. The repertoire has 450,000 to 500,000 distinct CDR3 sequences, over 11% of them found once; the top ten carry approximately 0.98%. This sample also belongs to another study, concerning yellow fever vaccine responses in identical twins.

Sequenced: CD4+ T cells sorted from blood. The receptors were gathered from a woman between 18 and 29 years old in good health.

This chain joins TRBV20-1 and TRBJ2-1; 9 nucleotides match TRBD1. J gave up 4 bases and V 0 bases, and 1 base lay outside the gene matches. The CDR3 totals 14 residues. Looked up from germline, CDR1 is DFQATT and CDR2 is SNEGSKA (reference sequence). The CDR3 sequence is CSAREGQGYNEQFF. The CDR3 nucleotides read TGCAGTGCTAGAGAGGGACAGGGTTACAATGAGCAGTTCTTC.

The V gene is TRBV27, the J gene TRBJ2-7, with 7 bases matching TRBD2. With V trimmed by 6 bases and J by 2 bases, 13 bases remained unmatched. The germline V gene encodes CDR1 MNHEY and CDR2 SMNVEV (reference sequence). The CDR3 runs to 16 residues. Written as DNA, the CDR3 is TGTGCCAGCAGCCGACGAGGAGGACTAGGGGCCTACGAGCAGTACTTC. Its protein is CASSRRGGLGAYEQYF.

The chain's CDR3 is CSAAGTRKYNEQFF. The CDR3 region has the DNA TGCAGTGCTGCCGGGACTAGAAAATACAATGAGCAGTTCTTC. The V and J genes are TRBV20-1 and TRBJ2-1; 8 positions match TRBD2. Trimming took 5 bases from V and 4 from J; bases not matched to a gene: 7. Germline CDR1 reads DFQATT; CDR2 reads SNEGSKA (reference sequence). The CDR3 has 14 residues.

This clonotype was seen only a few times. V gene TRBV7-8 combines with J gene TRBJ1-1, with D tentatively TRBD1 (5 bases). Germline-derived CDR1 and CDR2 are SGHVS and FQNEAQ. Trimming took off 5 bases at V and 1 base at J, with 8 bases between the two ends. This CDR3 is built from 13 residues. CDR3 DNA sequence: TGTGCCAGCAGCGAGGGGACGAACACTGAAGCTTTCTTT. This encodes CASSEGTNTEAFF. The variable domain in full, completed from reference TRBV7-8 and TRBJ1-1, reads GAGVSQSPRYKVAKRGQDVALRCDPISGHVSLFWYQQALGQGPEFLTYFQNEAQLDKSGLPSDRFFAERPEGSVSTLKIQRTQQEDSAVYLCASSEGTNTEAFFGQGTRLTVV.

In this sample, this clonotype turned up a few times. The rearrangement uses TRBV12-3 or TRBV12-4 and TRBJ1-1; 7 bases are a match to TRBD1. Unmatched junction bases numbered 8, after V lost 6 bases and J lost 4 bases. The CDR3 sequence is 14 residues long. CDR3 in DNA: TGTGCCAGCAGCACTCACAGGGGAAGCACTGAAGCTTTCTTT. Translated: CASSTHRGSTEAFF.

This clonotype was seen only a few times. The chain couples TRBV6-1 to TRBJ2-7; a weak D match, TRBD2 (5 bases). The CDR3 totals 15 residues. Germline V gene sequence: CDR1 MNHNS, CDR2 SASEGT. Trimming stripped 8 bases from V and 7 bases from J, with 24 bases between. CDR3 residues: CASANYLEGVSEQYF. CDR3 in DNA: TGTGCCAGCGCAAACTATCTTGAGGGAGTGTCGGAGCAGTACTTC.

This clonotype has a count of ten or more. This chain links TRBV5-1 with TRBJ2-2; D unresolved. Per germline, CDR1 SGHRS and CDR2 YFSETQ. This CDR3 is 14 amino acids long. Trimming stripped 2 bases from V and 7 bases from J, with 12 bases between. The CDR3 DNA sequence: TGCGCCAGCAGCTTTGAATCCGGGCTCGGGGAGCTGTTTTTT. It yields the protein CASSFESGLGELFF.

The rearrangement uses TRBV7-9 and TRBJ2-3; maybe TRBD2 (7 bases). With 5 bases removed from V and 4 bases from J, the gap between germline ends came to 13 bases. The CDR3 has 14 amino acids. The germline gives CDR1 SEHNR, CDR2 FQNEAQ (reference sequence). CDR3 protein: CASSPGGWPDTQYF. As DNA, the CDR3 is TGTGCCAGCAGCCCGGGGGGCTGGCCAGATACGCAGTATTTT.

This clonotype was seen more than once but under ten times. J is TRBJ2-1 and V is TRBV24-1; unclear D gene. V was shortened by 7 bases and J by 3 bases, with 9 bases between the two germline ends. Germline V gene data show CDR1 as KGHDR and CDR2 as SFDVKD. This CDR3 contains 13 residues. CDR3 loop: CATRFYSYNEQFF. CDR3 coding DNA: TGTGCCACCAGGTTCTACAGCTACAATGAGCAGTTCTTC.

The CDR3 spells CASSPYGQGWQPQHF. CDR3 in DNA: TGTGCCAGCTCACCCTACGGACAGGGATGGCAACCCCAGCATTTT. The J gene is TRBJ1-5, the V gene TRBV18, with 8 bases fitting TRBD1. V lost 3 bases, J lost 10 bases, and 11 bases stayed unmatched. The CDR3 has 15 residues. Germline V gene lookup returns CDR1 KGHSH and CDR2 LQKENI.

This clonotype has just a few counts. This chain joins TRBV7-8 and TRBJ2-1; D may be TRBD1 (5 bases). The CDR3 contains 19 residues. Germline V lookup: CDR1 SGHVS, CDR2 FQNEAQ. Between the trimmed V and J ends, which lost 5 bases and 5 bases, there was a span of 28 bases. CDR3 sequence (DNA): TGTGCCAGCAGCATCCTAGTAGGCAAGGCCATCCCCAGGGACAATGAGCAGTTCTTC. It encodes CASSILVGKAIPRDNEQFF.

This clonotype was observed a few times. The genes are TRBV28 and TRBJ2-5, with 8 bases matching TRBD1. CDR1 is MDHEN, CDR2 SYDVKM, per germline. The CDR3 is 16 residues long. J lost 4 bases, V lost 3 bases, and 10 bases had no gene match. The CDR3 nucleotides are TGTGCCAGCAGTTTTTGGAGGACAGGGCTGGGAGAGACCCAGTACTTC. Its translation: CASSFWRTGLGETQYF.

At least ten counts were recorded for this clonotype. V usage is TRBV5-1 and J usage is TRBJ2-1; TRBD2 agrees at 14 bases. With V trimmed by 5 bases and J by 6 bases, 4 bases remained unmatched. The CDR3 is made up of 15 amino acids. Germline CDR1 SGHRS, CDR2 YFSETQ. CDR3 amino acids: CASRVGTSGGNEQFF. CDR3 DNA: TGCGCCAGCAGAGTCGGGACTAGCGGGGGCAATGAGCAGTTCTTC.

The gene calls are TRBV6-2 or TRBV6-3 and TRBJ2-5; unclear D gene. In germline, CDR1 is MNHEY, CDR2 SVGEGT. This CDR3 is 16 amino acids long. V was pared by 8 bases and J by 2 bases, with 21 bases between. In DNA, the CDR3 is TGTGCCAGCCGGAAACCTAAGGGCGGCTATCAAGAGACCCAGTACTTC. This translates into CASRKPKGGYQETQYF.

V gene TRBV20-1 combines with J gene TRBJ2-1; TRBD2 is a possible D gene (6 bases). Germline V gene sequence: CDR1 DFQATT, CDR2 SNEGSKA (reference sequence). Trimming stripped 4 bases from V and 5 bases from J, with 15 bases between. The CDR3 consists of 14 residues. The CDR3 region has the DNA TGCAGTGCTACTCGACTAGGGAGTCACAATGAGCAGTTCTTC. Protein: CSATRLGSHNEQFF.

The chain couples TRBV6-4 to TRBJ2-1, with TRBD1 identical over 11 bases. V trimming: 3 bases; J trimming: 8 bases; junction bases outside the gene matches: 6. Germline CDR1 MRHNA, CDR2 SNTAGT. The CDR3 length is 15 residues. The DNA of the CDR3 is TGTGCCAGCAGTGATGGGACAGGGGGGCGCGATGAGCAGTTCTTC. It is translated as CASSDGTGGRDEQFF.

The chain employs TRBV28 and TRBJ2-2, with a weak D call TRBD2 (5 bases). CDR3 length equals 17 residues. Between the trimmed V and J ends, which lost 5 bases and 5 bases, there was a span of 21 bases. Per the germline V gene, CDR1 is MDHEN and CDR2 is SYDVKM. CDR3 sequence (DNA): TGTGCCAGCAGTCCCCTTTCGAAACGGGAAGGAACCGGGGAGCTGTTTTTT. Encoded protein: CASSPLSKREGTGELFF.

The chain has TRBV2 and TRBJ1-5; D is uncertain. CDR1 is SNHLY, CDR2 FYNNEI, per germline. V lost 6 bases and J lost 3, with 12 bases in between. The CDR3 runs 14 residues. In DNA, the CDR3 is TGTGCCAGCAGCACCTTGATTAACAATCAGCCCCAGCATTTT. Translated: CASSTLINNQPQHF.

This clonotype was detected only a few times. This chain joins TRBV4-3 and TRBJ1-2, with D possibly matching TRBD1 (5 bases). The V end was cut by 0 bases, the J end by 4 bases, with 12 bases between. The CDR3 consists of 15 residues. Germline V CDR1 and CDR2: LGHNA, YSLEER. The CDR3 loop reads CASSQEIGATYGYTF. The DNA for the CDR3 is TGCGCCAGCAGCCAAGAAATTGGGGCGACCTATGGCTACACCTTC.

This clonotype has ten or more counts. CDR3 in amino acids: CASSPTVAGEHEQFF. Here the CDR3 DNA reads TGTGCCAGCAGTCCCACCGTAGCGGGAGAACATGAGCAGTTCTTC. The chain recombines TRBV28 with TRBJ2-1, with TRBD2 identical over 9 bases. The CDR3 is 15 amino acids. J was trimmed by 8 bases and V by 5 bases; bases with no gene match: 10. Germline CDR1 and CDR2: MDHEN and SYDVKM.

CDR3 sequence: CATSNEGKSKNIQYF. CDR3 nucleotides: TGTGCCACCAGCAACGAAGGGAAGTCCAAAAACATTCAGTACTTC. This chain links TRBV15 with TRBJ2-4; no clear D gene. The CDR3 sequence is 15 residues long. Germline V CDR1 and CDR2: LNHNV, YYDKDF (reference sequence). The germline V and J ends were trimmed by 4 bases and 2 bases, with 12 bases remaining between them.

This clonotype was picked up a small number of times. In DNA form, the CDR3 reads TGCAGTGCTAGAGTGTCTAGCGGGAAAAATGAGCAGTTCTTC. It translates to CSARVSSGKNEQFF. The chain uses TRBV20-1 and TRBJ2-1; 9 bases map to TRBD2. The CDR3 runs 14 residues. Germline CDR1 is DFQATT and CDR2 is SNEGSKA (reference sequence). Trimming took 1 base from V and 7 from J; bases not matched to a gene: 5.

This clonotype was picked up a small number of times. This chain joins TRBV5-1 and TRBJ2-2; 7 nucleotides match TRBD1. V shed 2 bases, J shed 4 bases, and the junction held 8 bases outside the gene matches. Germline loops: CDR1 SGHRS, CDR2 YFSETQ. This CDR3 has 16 amino acids. The CDR3 loop reads CASSLINRGGTGELFF. The CDR3 DNA follows: TGCGCCAGCAGCTTAATAAACAGGGGCGGCACCGGGGAGCTGTTTTTT. Using reference TRBV5-1 and TRBJ2-2 for the parts outside the CDR3, the full variable domain is KAGVTQTPRYLIKTRGQQVTLSCSPISGHRSVSWYQQTPGQGLQFLFEYFSETQRNKGNFPGRFSGRQFSNSRSEMNVSTLELGDSALYLCASSLINRGGTGELFFGEGSRLTVL.

V is TRBV5-1 and J is TRBJ1-2, with 7 bases matching TRBD1. CDR1 SGHRS and CDR2 YFSETQ come from the germline V gene. The ends lost 4 bases at V and 2 bases at J; junction bases unmatched: 8. The CDR3 is 15 residues long. The CDR3 is CASSHGTDSNYGYTF. In nucleotides, the CDR3 is TGCGCCAGCAGCCACGGGACAGATAGCAACTATGGCTACACCTTC.

This chain links TRBV14 with TRBJ1-4; tentatively, D is TRBD1 (5 bases). This CDR3 has 15 amino acids. V lost 4 bases, J lost 0 bases, and 9 bases lay in between. Germline CDR1 is SGHDN and CDR2 is FVKESK. The CDR3 DNA reads as TGTGCCAGCAGCCGAGTACAGGCAACTAATGAAAAACTGTTTTTT. Translating gives CASSRVQATNEKLFF.

V usage is TRBV20-1 and J usage is TRBJ2-7; 7 nucleotides align to TRBD1. CDR3 length equals 15 residues. From germline, CDR1 is DFQATT and CDR2 SNEGSKA (reference sequence). V lost 3 bases and J lost 1; bases outside the gene matches: 9. Here the CDR3 DNA reads TGCAGTGCTAGGACACAGGGGACGCCTTCCTACGAGCAGTACTTC. This translates into CSARTQGTPSYEQYF.

This clonotype occurred many times. The gene calls are TRBV15 and TRBJ2-3; TRBD1 matches at 8 bases. The CDR3 runs to 15 residues. V was pared by 1 base and J by 8 bases, with 8 bases of the junction left unmatched. The V gene's germline CDR1 is LNHNV and CDR2 YYDKDF (reference sequence). CDR3 sequence reads: CATSRGGQVETTQYF. CDR3 bases: TGTGCCACCAGCAGAGGGGGACAGGTCGAAACTACGCAGTATTTT.

This clonotype was picked up a small number of times. V gene TRBV15 combines with J gene TRBJ1-6; D is unresolved. Deletions cut 1 base from V and 10 bases from J, with 5 bases between. The CDR3 extends over 12 amino acids. The germline gives CDR1 LNHNV, CDR2 YYDKDF (reference sequence). The CDR3 region is CATSRVYSPLHF. CDR3 in DNA: TGTGCCACCAGCAGAGTATACTCACCCCTCCACTTT.

In this sample, this clonotype turned up a few times. V gene TRBV7-3 combines with J gene TRBJ1-2, with 7 bases that match TRBD1. The CDR3 runs 15 residues. V dropped 4 bases and J dropped 5; count of bases not matched to a gene: 10. Looked up from germline, CDR1 is SGHTA and CDR2 is FQGTGA. The CDR3 DNA sequence: TGTGCCAGCAGCTCGAGAGGAGGGGGCTCATATGGCTACACCTTC. The encoded protein is CASSSRGGGSYGYTF.

This clonotype has a handful of counts. The V call is TRBV18, the J call TRBJ2-1; TRBD1 aligns across 10 bases. J was trimmed by 9 bases and V by 3 bases; bases with no gene match: 11. The CDR3 loop spans 16 amino acids. The germline V gene encodes CDR1 KGHSH and CDR2 LQKENI. CDR3 protein: CASSPRTGGGLSEQFF. For the CDR3, the DNA is TGTGCCAGCTCACCCAGGACAGGGGGTGGATTGAGTGAGCAGTTCTTC.

This chain joins TRBV20-1 and TRBJ2-1; 9 bases fit TRBD2. CDR1 and CDR2 from the germline V gene are DFQATT and SNEGSKA (reference sequence). V dropped 1 base and J dropped 3; count of bases not matched to a gene: 4. The CDR3 consists of 15 residues. The CDR3 coding sequence is TGCAGTGCTAGAGGGGGTAGCGGGAGCTACAATGAGCAGTTCTTC. Its translation: CSARGGSGSYNEQFF.

This chain connects TRBV6-1 to TRBJ2-1, with a weak D call TRBD1 (5 bases). The length of the CDR3 is 13 residues. Germline CDR1 is MNHNS and CDR2 is SASEGT. Trimming cost V 4 bases and J 4 bases, with 8 bases left between them. CDR3 sequence (DNA): TGTGCCAGCAGTGGACAGATATACAATGAGCAGTTCTTC. It encodes CASSGQIYNEQFF.